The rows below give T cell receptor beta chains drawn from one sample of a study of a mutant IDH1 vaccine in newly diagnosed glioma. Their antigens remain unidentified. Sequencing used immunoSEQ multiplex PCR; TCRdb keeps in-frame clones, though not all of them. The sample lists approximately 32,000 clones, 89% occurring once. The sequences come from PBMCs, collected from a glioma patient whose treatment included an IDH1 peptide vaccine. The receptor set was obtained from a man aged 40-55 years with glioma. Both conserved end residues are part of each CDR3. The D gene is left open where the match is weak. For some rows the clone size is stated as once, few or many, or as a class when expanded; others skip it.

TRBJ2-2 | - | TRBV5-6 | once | TGTGCCAGCAGCTTGGAGAGGCGCGGGGAGCTGTTTTTT | CASSLERRGELFF
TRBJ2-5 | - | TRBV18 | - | TGTGCCAGCTCACTTGGACGAAGGGAGACCCAGTACTTC | CASSLGRRETQYF
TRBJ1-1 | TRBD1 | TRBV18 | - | TGTGCCAGCTCACCCCCGGCCAACAGGGGGCCCATGAACACTGAAGCTTTCTTT | CASSPPANRGPMNTEAFF
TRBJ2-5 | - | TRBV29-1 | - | TGCAGCGTTTTCCTTACGACTACTCACCAAGAGACCCAGTACTTC | CSVFLTTTHQETQYF
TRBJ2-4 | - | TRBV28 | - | TGTGCCAGCACATTAAACAACAAAAACATTCAGTACTTC | CASTLNNKNIQYF
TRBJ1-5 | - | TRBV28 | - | TGTGCCAGTTACCCTAGGGGCAATCAGCCCCAGCATTTT | CASYPRGNQPQHF
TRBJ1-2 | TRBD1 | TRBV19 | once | TGTGCCAGTAGTACCACCGGGACAGGGGGTTTGGATGGCTACACCTTC | CASSTTGTGGLDGYTF
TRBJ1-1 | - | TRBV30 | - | TGTGCCTCCACGGGAGACATGAACACTGAAGCTTTCTTT | CASTGDMNTEAFF
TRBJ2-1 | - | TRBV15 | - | TGTGCCACCAGCAGGGGAAGGGTTGATGAGCAGTTCTTC | CATSRGRVDEQFF
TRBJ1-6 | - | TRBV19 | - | TGTGCCAGTAGTATATCCCATTATTCACCCCTCCACTTT | CASSISHYSPLHF
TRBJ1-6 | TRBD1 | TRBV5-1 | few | TGCGCCAGCAGCCAAGCAGGGGGCTTTAATTCACCCCTCCACTTT | CASSQAGGFNSPLHF
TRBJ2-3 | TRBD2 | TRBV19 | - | TGTGCCAGTCAAAAGACTAGCGGTCGCACAGATACGCAGTATTTT | CASQKTSGRTDTQYF
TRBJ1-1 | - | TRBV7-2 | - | TGTGCCAGCAGCCCCCATGCGGGAACTGAAGCTTTCTTT | CASSPHAGTEAFF
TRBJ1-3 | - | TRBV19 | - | TGTGCCAGTAGGTTCAGGGTTTCGGGAAACACCATATATTTT | CASRFRVSGNTIYF
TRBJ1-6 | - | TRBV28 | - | TGTGCCAGCAGCACGAGACAGACAAATTCACCCCTCCACTTT | CASSTRQTNSPLHF
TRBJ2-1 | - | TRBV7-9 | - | TGTGCCAGCAGCTTAGTAGCGGCCTCCTACAATGAGCAGTTCTTC | CASSLVAASYNEQFF
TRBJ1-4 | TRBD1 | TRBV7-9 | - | TGTGCCAGCAGCCCTGGGGACAGGGGGTTAGAGAAACTGTTTTTT | CASSPGDRGLEKLFF
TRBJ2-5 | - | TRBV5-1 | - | TGCGCCAGCAGCCCCGGTTTTGGTCAAGAGACCCAGTACTTC | CASSPGFGQETQYF
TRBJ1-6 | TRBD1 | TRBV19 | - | TGTGCCAGTACAACCGGGACAGCGAATTCACCCCTCCACTTT | CASTTGTANSPLHF
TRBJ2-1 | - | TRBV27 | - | TGTGCCAGCAGTTTCCAAGGAGCCTACAATGAGCAGTTCTTC | CASSFQGAYNEQFF
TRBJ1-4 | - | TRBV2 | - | TGTGCCAGCAGTACGAAGGCGGGGGGCGCCGGTGAAAAACTGTTTTTT | CASSTKAGGAGEKLFF
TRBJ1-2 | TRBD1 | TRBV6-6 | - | TGTGCCAGCAGTTACCTTGGGACAGGGGGCATCTATGGCTACACCTTC | CASSYLGTGGIYGYTF
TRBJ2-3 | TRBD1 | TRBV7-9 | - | TGTGCCAGCAGCCACAGGGGGTTGGGTGCAGATACGCAGTATTTT | CASSHRGLGADTQYF
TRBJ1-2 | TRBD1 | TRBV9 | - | TGTGCCAGCACCCGTTCCGGACAGGCGGTCAACTATGGCTACACCTTC | CASTRSGQAVNYGYTF
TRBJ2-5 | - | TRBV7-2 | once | TGTGCCAGCAGCTTAGGCCAGCATGGGACCCAGTACTTC | CASSLGQHGTQYF
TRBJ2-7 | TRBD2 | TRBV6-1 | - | TGTGCCAGCATCAACGGGAGGGTGGGTGCCGACGAGCAGTACTTC | CASINGRVGADEQYF
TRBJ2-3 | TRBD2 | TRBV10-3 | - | TGTGCCATCAGTGACTACTCAGCGGGAGAATACGTTTCAGAAACGCAGTATTTT | CAISDYSAGEYVSETQYF
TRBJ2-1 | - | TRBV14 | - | TGTGCCAGCAGTCTGGTCAGACGGGCTGACAATGAGCAGTTCTTC | CASSLVRRADNEQFF
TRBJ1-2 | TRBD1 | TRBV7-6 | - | TGTGCCAGCAGCCAAGAGCGGGACAGGACTAACTATGGCTACACCTTC | CASSQERDRTNYGYTF
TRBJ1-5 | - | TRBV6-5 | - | TGTGCCAGCAGACTATTCCGGGACACCAATCAGCCCCAGCATTTT | CASRLFRDTNQPQHF
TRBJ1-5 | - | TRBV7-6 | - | TGTGCCAGCAGTTTGCTGAGCAATCAGCCCCAGCATTTT | CASSLLSNQPQHF
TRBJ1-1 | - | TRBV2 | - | TGTGCCAGCAGTGTTTACACTGAAGCTTTCTTT | CASSVYTEAFF
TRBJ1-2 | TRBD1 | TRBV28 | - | TGTGCCAGCAGCGGGAGGACAGGTTCCTATGGCTACACCTTC | CASSGRTGSYGYTF
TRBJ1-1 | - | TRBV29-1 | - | TGCAGCGTTCTACGGACGGGGGGGAACACTGAAGCTTTCTTT | CSVLRTGGNTEAFF
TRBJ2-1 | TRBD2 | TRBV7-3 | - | TGTGCCAGCAGCTTTGGGACTAGCGGGAGTGGGTTCTTC | CASSFGTSGSGFF
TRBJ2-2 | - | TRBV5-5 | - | TGTGCCAGCACCGGCGACTTCTCCGGGGAGCTGTTTTTT | CASTGDFSGELFF
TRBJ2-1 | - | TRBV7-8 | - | TGTGCCAGCAGCTTAGAGGGGGATTGGGGAGATGAGCAGTTCTTC | CASSLEGDWGDEQFF
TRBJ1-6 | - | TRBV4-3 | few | TGCGCCAGCAGCCTAAGCGGGGGAAAATTCAATTCACCCCTCCACTTT | CASSLSGGKFNSPLHF
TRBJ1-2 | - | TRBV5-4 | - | TGTGCCAGCAGCTTGGACAGGGTAAACTATGGCTACACCTTC | CASSLDRVNYGYTF
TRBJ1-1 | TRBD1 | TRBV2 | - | TGTGCCACCAGACAGGGGCAGAACACTGAAGCTTTCTTT | CATRQGQNTEAFF
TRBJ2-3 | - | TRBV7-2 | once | TGTGCCAGCAGCTTAGGCACAGATACGCAGTATTTT | CASSLGTDTQYF
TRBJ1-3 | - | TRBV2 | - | TGTGCCAGCAGTGAGTGGTGGGTGGGAAACACCATATATTTT | CASSEWWVGNTIYF
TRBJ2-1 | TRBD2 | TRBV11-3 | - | TGTGCCAGCAGCCGAGGACTAGCGGGCGGGAATGAGCAGTTCTTC | CASSRGLAGGNEQFF
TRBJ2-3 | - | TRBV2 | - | TGTGCCACCACCAACAGGGCCTCTAGCACAGATACGCAGTATTTT | CATTNRASSTDTQYF
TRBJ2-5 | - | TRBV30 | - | TGTGCCTGGAGTGCTGGAGAGACCCAGTACTTC | CAWSAGETQYF